Reported below is one TCR beta chain. This specimen belongs to a study of OX40 agonist ivuxolimab in advanced cancers. Assay used: immunoSEQ multiplex PCR; TCRdb lists only in-frame clones, some missing. The sample includes approximately 60,000 clones, 92% of them seen just once. Germline assignment: CDR1 WSHSY and CDR2 SAAADI. Trimming removed 7 bases from V and 5 bases from J; junction bases left unmatched: 9. The CDR3 consists of 14 residues. This chain uses TRBV10-2 with TRBJ1-1; 8 bases are shared with TRBD1. The source of this sequence is an adult with an advanced solid tumor such as melanoma, head and neck, liver or kidney cancer. The sequencing used CD4+ or CD8+ T cells sorted from blood, collected in a trial of the OX40 agonist ivuxolimab. The CDR3 spells CASTSTGEWTEAFF. Written as DNA, the CDR3 is TGCGCCAGCACCTCGACAGGGGAGTGGACTGAAGCTTTCTTT.